These 10 T cell receptor beta chains were sequenced from one sample in a study of blood T cells in healthy people across ages. Sample-barcoded 5' priming and a J-beta primer mix drove a second PCR of roughly 6 to 12 cycles. TCRdb reprocessed the 5' RACE reads with MiXCR, giving one entry per CDR3 protein. The sample records about 640,000 distinct CDR3 sequences, approximately 59% being singletons. Sequenced: blood. The receptors here all came from a man aged 55-75 years in good health.

The chain's CDR3 is CASSLNRRNQPQHF. Written as DNA, the CDR3 is TGTGCCAGCAGCTTAAATCGGCGCAATCAGCCCCAGCATTTT. This chain joins TRBV7-8 and TRBJ1-5, with D uncertain. CDR1 is SGHVS, CDR2 FQNEAQ, per germline. The V and J ends lost 2 bases and 2 bases respectively, with 7 bases between them. The CDR3 is 14 residues long.

This clonotype has just a few counts. The chain uses TRBV29-1 and TRBJ2-7, with TRBD2 matching over 8 bases. V lost 4 bases to trimming and J lost 6 bases; unmatched junction nucleotides: 8. Looked up from germline, CDR1 is SQVTM and CDR2 is ANQGSEA. The length of the CDR3 is 13 residues. CDR3 sequence: CSVGGGRSTEQYF. CDR3 in DNA: TGCAGCGTTGGCGGGGGGCGGTCTACCGAGCAGTACTTC.

V and J are TRBV12-5 and TRBJ2-4, with D unresolved. The CDR3 has 12 residues. V was cut by 1 base and J by 8 bases, with 6 bases left in between. Germline V gene data show CDR1 as LGHNT and CDR2 as FRNRAP. The CDR3 loop reads CASGLEGYIQYF. In DNA, the CDR3 is TGTGCTAGTGGTTTGGAGGGTTACATTCAGTACTTC.

This chain uses TRBV9 with TRBJ2-5; no definite D call. Trimming removed 4 bases at V and 11 bases at J, with 33 bases between. CDR3 length equals 18 residues. CDR1 is SGDLS and CDR2 is YYNGEE in the germline V gene. The CDR3 sequence: CASSPRGPQSPYDDEQYF. As DNA, the CDR3 is TGTGCCAGCAGCCCCCGCGGCCCCCAGTCCCCATATGACGATGAGCAGTACTTC. The variable domain in full, with the rest retrieved from reference TRBV9 and TRBJ2-5, is DSGVTQTPKHLITATGQRVTLRCSPRSGDLSVYWYQQSLDQGLQFLIQYYNGEERAKGNILERFSAQQFPDLHSELNLSSLELGDSALYFCASSPRGPQSPYDDEQYFGPGTRLLVL.

The rearrangement joins TRBV7-9 to TRBJ2-1; D gene unclear. Germline assignment: CDR1 SEHNR and CDR2 FQNEAQ (reference sequence). V was trimmed by 3 bases and J by 3 bases, leaving 15 bases between them. The length of the CDR3 is 16 residues. The CDR3 DNA reads TGTGCCAGCAGCTTCCCAGGACCCACCCGCTACAATGAGCAGTTCTTC. It is translated as CASSFPGPTRYNEQFF.

The chain's CDR3 is CASSQVDSSGQYF. In nucleotides, the CDR3 is TGTGCCAGCAGCCAAGTTGACAGCTCCGGGCAGTACTTC. The V call is TRBV3-1, the J call TRBJ2-7; TRBD1 might be the D (5 bases). V dropped 1 base and J dropped 9 bases, with 13 bases sitting between them. The length of the CDR3 is 13 residues. Per the germline V gene, CDR1 is LGHDT and CDR2 is YNNKEL (reference sequence).

The chain has TRBV6-1 and TRBJ2-7; 7 nucleotides line up with TRBD1. CDR3 length equals 13 residues. The V gene's germline CDR1 is MNHNS and CDR2 SASEGT. The J segment lost 3 bases and the V segment lost 4 bases, leaving 3 bases of the junction unmatched. CDR3 DNA sequence: TGTGCCAGCAGTGGGGGACAGAACTACGAGCAGTACTTC. Protein sequence: CASSGGQNYEQYF.

As regards this clonotype: A read error may produce the germline difference seen at one junction end. The chain has TRBV7-2 and TRBJ2-1, with 11 bases identical to TRBD2. The CDR3 covers 17 residues. The germline V gene has CDR1 SGHTA and CDR2 FQGNSA. CDR3: CASSLLSSGGSYNERFF. The DNA of the CDR3 is TGTGCCAGCAGCTTACTTTCTAGCGGGGGGTCCTACAATGAGCGGTTCTTC.

The rearrangement uses TRBV12-3 or TRBV12-4 and TRBJ2-1; D not certain. The DNA end lines up better with TRBJ2-7; the J call may be wrong. The CDR3 has 16 amino acids. CDR3 amino acids: CASSHRAGGSSYEQYF. Here the CDR3 DNA reads TGTGCCAGCAGTCACCGGGCAGGCGGCTCCTCCTACGAGCAGTACTTC.

The chain carries TRBV6-1 and TRBJ1-2; 9 nucleotides line up with TRBD1. The CDR3 is 13 amino acids. Trimming took 3 bases from V and 7 from J; bases not matched to a gene: 3. Germline V gene lookup returns CDR1 MNHNS and CDR2 SASEGT. CDR3 residues: CASSEGQGLGYTF. The CDR3 nucleotides are TGTGCCAGCAGTGAGGGACAGGGTCTTGGCTACACCTTC.